This T cell receptor (beta chain) was recovered during a study (dated by TCRdb to the mid-2010s). About the full investigation: The study examined whether tumor-infiltrating Tregs in breast cancer are drawn from blood Tregs or arise in situ by conversion from other CD4+ T cell subsets.

The full study reports these points: The greatest overlap of tumor-infiltrating Treg TCR alpha and beta sequences was observed with tumor naive CD4+ T cells, followed by blood naive CD4+ T cells. Tumor memory CD4+ T cell TCR gene usage clustered with blood and lymph node memory CD4+ cells and lymph node naive CD4+ cells. Rather than covering whole repertoires, validation in the larger cohort was restricted to a single TCR beta V-J rearrangement.

Naive CD4+ T cells were purified with the Miltenyi Naive CD4+ T Cell Isolation kit, with Tregs depleted using CD25 microbeads. Tregs, naive and memory CD4+ T cells from tumor, blood and ipsilateral draining lymph nodes of five or six breast cancer patients underwent full-length TCR alpha and beta sequencing. Tumor tissue, along with lymph nodes from ipsilateral axillary dissection, was perfused with PBS, minced, and then digested using collagenase I and hyaluronidase. Ficoll density gradient centrifugation was used to isolate mononuclear cells from either lymph nodes or roughly 46 ml of peripheral blood. A purity exceeding 90% was confirmed by FACS for the sorted cell populations. Full-length TCR variable regions were amplified by 5' RACE PCR with constant-region reverse primers, and semi-nested PCR with Nested Universal Primer A was subsequently performed. Using the ReliaPrep RNA Cell Miniprep System, total RNA was extracted, and the SMARTer RACE 5'/3' Kit was then used to reverse transcribe the RNA into 5'RACE-ready cDNA. Full-length TCR alpha and beta libraries were barcoded with multiplex adaptors and sequenced on an Illumina MiSeq. The original pipeline was this. For each of nine subset-tissue groups, sequencing data from the five patients were combined, and the groups were compared by unsupervised clustering of TCR gene usage. The Morisita-Horn index was used to calculate repertoire similarity, with shared sequences weighted according to their contribution to each repertoire. The public reads were reanalyzed by TCRdb: fastp trimming at Q25, MiXCR alignment, in-frame beta chains only. Here each entry gathers all rows of one CDR3 protein and keeps the most common genes and DNA. TCRdb's processing, not the study's, gives the V and J calls here. This sample lists around 29,000 distinct CDR3 sequences; about 25% were detected once. The top ten clones comprise less than 4% of the sample.

This clonotype was recorded a few times. It lacks a known antigen. A much larger clone sits a single nucleotide away, making a read error possible. This receptor was obtained from a female donor with breast cancer. The sample was naive CD4+ T cells sorted from a lymph node. The cell subset or site label on this specimen signifies: naive CD4+ T cells, CD4+CD45RA+CD25-.

The CDR3 has the sequence CSAPPGTRGHQPQHF. The nucleotide sequence is given as TGCAGTGCCCCACCCGGGACAAGGGGACATCAGCCCCAGCATTTT. This chain is built from TRBV20-1 and TRBJ1-5, with TRBD1 as a weak D call on 6 bases. The germline V gene (reference sequence) yields DFQATT for CDR1 and SNEGSKA for CDR2. Inclusive of the bounding cysteine and phenylalanine, the CDR3 is 15 residues long. The CDR3 DNA has 45 bases and is translated from base 1. V loses 6 bases, J loses 5 bases, and the germline ends lie 20 bases apart.